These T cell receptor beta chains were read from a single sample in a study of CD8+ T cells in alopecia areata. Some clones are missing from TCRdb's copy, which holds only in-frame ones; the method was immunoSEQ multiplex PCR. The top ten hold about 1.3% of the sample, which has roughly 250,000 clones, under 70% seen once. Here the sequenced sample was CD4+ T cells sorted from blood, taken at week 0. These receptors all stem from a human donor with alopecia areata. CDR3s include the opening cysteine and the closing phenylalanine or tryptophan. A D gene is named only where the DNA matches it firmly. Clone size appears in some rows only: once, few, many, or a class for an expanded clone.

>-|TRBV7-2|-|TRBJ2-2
CASSLFPGLGGTGELFF
TGTGCCAGCAGCTTATTCCCGGGCCTTGGTGGGACCGGGGAGCTGTTTTTT
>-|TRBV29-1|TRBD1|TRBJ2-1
CSVTGTVLFNEQFF
TGCAGCGTGACCGGGACAGTTCTTTTTAATGAGCAGTTCTTC
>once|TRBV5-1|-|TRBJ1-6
CASSLTDSRLGSPLHF
TGCGCCAGCAGCTTGACGGACAGCCGACTCGGGTCACCCCTCCACTTT
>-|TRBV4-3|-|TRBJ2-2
CASSQEARGTGELFF
TGCGCCAGCAGCCAAGAAGCGAGAGGCACCGGGGAGCTGTTTTTT
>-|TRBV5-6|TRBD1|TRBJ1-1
CASSSRDRGPEAFF
TGTGCCAGCAGCAGCCGGGACAGGGGGCCTGAAGCTTTCTTT
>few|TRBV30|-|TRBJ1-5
CAWSPSGDQPQHF
TGTGCCTGGAGCCCTTCAGGGGATCAGCCCCAGCATTTT
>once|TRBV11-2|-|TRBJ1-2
CASSQVGNYGYTF
TGTGCCAGCAGTCAGGTGGGGAACTATGGCTACACCTTC
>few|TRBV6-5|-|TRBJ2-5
CASSYSQVGETQYF
TGTGCCAGCAGTTACTCCCAGGTCGGGGAGACCCAGTACTTC
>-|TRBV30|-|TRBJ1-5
CAWSQGINQPQHF
TGTGCCTGGAGTCAGGGGATCAATCAGCCCCAGCATTTT
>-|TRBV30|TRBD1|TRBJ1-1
CAWDRQGWGTEAFF
TGTGCCTGGGACAGACAGGGATGGGGGACTGAAGCTTTCTTT
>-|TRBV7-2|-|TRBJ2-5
CASSSYRETQYF
TGTGCCAGCAGCTCCTATCGGGAGACCCAGTACTTC
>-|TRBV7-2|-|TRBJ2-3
CASSLGGRTFTDTQYF
TGTGCCAGCAGCCTGGGGGGACGGACCTTCACAGATACGCAGTATTTT
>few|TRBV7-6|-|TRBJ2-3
CASSLVRVRGGTDTQYF
TGTGCCAGCAGCTTAGTCCGTGTGAGGGGAGGCACAGATACGCAGTATTTT
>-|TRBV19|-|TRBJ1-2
CASSMIGRNYGYTF
TGTGCCAGTAGTATGATTGGGCGAAACTATGGCTACACCTTC
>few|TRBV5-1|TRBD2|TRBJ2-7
CASSASGGLHEQYF
TGCGCCAGCAGCGCAAGCGGGGGCCTCCACGAGCAGTACTTC
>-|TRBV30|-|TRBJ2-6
CAWRSRDGANVLTF
TGTGCCTGGAGGAGTCGGGACGGGGCCAACGTCCTGACTTTC
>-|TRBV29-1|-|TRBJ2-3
CSVRGGITDTQYF
TGCAGCGTGAGGGGGGGGATCACAGATACGCAGTATTTT
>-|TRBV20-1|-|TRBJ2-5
CSAVGGETQYF
TGCAGTGCTGTTGGGGGGGAGACCCAGTACTTC
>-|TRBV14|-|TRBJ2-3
CASSSGGDTQYF
TGTGCCAGCAGCTCAGGAGGAGATACGCAGTATTTT
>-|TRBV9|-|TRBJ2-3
CASSVAPSGPDTQYF
TGTGCCAGCAGCGTAGCCCCCTCAGGGCCAGATACGCAGTATTTT
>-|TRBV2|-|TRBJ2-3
CASSEVNTDTQYF
TGTGCCAGCAGTGAAGTCAACACAGATACGCAGTATTTT
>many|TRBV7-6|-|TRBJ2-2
CASRQTGNTGELFF
TGTGCCAGCAGGCAGACAGGGAACACCGGGGAGCTGTTTTTT
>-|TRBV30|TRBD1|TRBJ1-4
CAWVGQNNEKLFF
TGTGCCTGGGTGGGACAGAATAATGAAAAACTGTTTTTT
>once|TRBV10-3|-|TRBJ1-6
CAISDDQRWNSPLHF
TGTGCCATCAGTGACGACCAACGGTGGAATTCACCCCTCCACTTT